The clone carrying this TCR beta chain was seen ten or more times. The antigen remains unidentified. The sample originates from a study of response to subunit inactivated influenza vaccine. Study results and caveats: Each seasonal influenza vaccination, the authors suggested, recruits few new T cells.

Each CDR3 protein gets one entry after TCRdb re-called the RT-PCR reads with MiXCR. The sample includes about 540,000 distinct CDR3 sequences, 20% to 25% of them seen just once. The CDR3 covers 17 residues. Trimming removed 6 bases at V and 14 bases at J, with 32 bases between. This same sample was also taken into another study, of T cells expressing NK-cell markers. This second study says: Making the TCR beta cDNA relied on 5'RACE template switching with UMIs. The contribution of dominant NKG2C+ clonotypes to CD8+ T cells in more than five donors was 1.0-7.0%. These clonotypes, the leaders elsewhere, also led the CD3+CD56-NKG2C+ fraction in several donors. HCMV specificity of the expanded NKG2C+ T cell clones stayed unclear.

This TCR was recovered from a man aged 50-59 years who received an inactivated influenza vaccine. The material was CD4+ T cells sorted from PBMCs, obtained 11 to 12 days after vaccination. V is TRBV12-3 or TRBV12-4 and J is TRBJ2-1; TRBD1 is a possible D gene (6 bases). The CDR3 DNA sequence: TGTGCCAGCAGCGTACACAGGGTTTGTCGCCCCCGCTACATGGAGTTCTTC. Protein product: CASSVHRVCRPRYMEFF.